The 30 T cell receptor beta chains given below trace back to one sample, sequenced in a study of cytomegalovirus exposure and HLA in healthy donors. The PCR ran on 60 Vbeta and 13 Jbeta primers. Method: immunoSEQ multiplex PCR; TCRdb's copy keeps in-frame clones and lacks some. The repertoire holds about 130,000 clones, with 60% to 80% as singletons. Specimen: PBMCs. The origin of the receptors is a man younger than 40 in good health and CMV-seronegative.

This chain joins TRBV5-1 and TRBJ1-5, with D maybe TRBD1 (5 bases). The germline V gene has CDR1 SGHRS and CDR2 YFSETQ. The CDR3 runs to 15 residues. Trimming took 1 base from V and 2 from J, leaving 10 bases between them. Here the CDR3 DNA reads TGCGCCAGCAGCTTGTGGGGGGACGGCAATCAGCCCCAGCATTTT. This encodes CASSLWGDGNQPQHF.

Remarks on this clone: This sample also contains other DNA sequences that code for the same CDR3. This chain uses TRBV18 with TRBJ2-5; tentatively, D is TRBD2 (6 bases). Trimming took off 3 bases at V and 1 base at J, with 6 bases between the two ends. This CDR3 region has 13 residues. The germline V gene encodes CDR1 KGHSH and CDR2 LQKENI. As DNA, the CDR3 is TGTGCCAGCTCACCGGGACTCCAAGAGACCCAGTACTTC. Translating it yields CASSPGLQETQYF.

This chain connects TRBV19 to TRBJ2-7; D remains unclear. The CDR3 has 13 amino acids. V lost 1 base and J lost 4, with 8 bases in between. Germline values: CDR1 LNHDA, CDR2 SQIVND (reference sequence). CDR3: CASSIGRAYEQYF. The CDR3, as DNA: TGTGCCAGTAGTATAGGGAGAGCGTACGAGCAGTACTTC.

The chain carries TRBV5-1 and TRBJ2-3; D is uncertain. V lost 4 bases and J lost 1, with 13 bases in between. In germline, CDR1 is SGHRS, CDR2 YFSETQ. The CDR3 length is 15 residues. CDR3 sequence reads: CASSTGELGTDTQYF. The CDR3, as DNA: TGCGCCAGCAGCACCGGTGAGTTGGGCACAGATACGCAGTATTTT.

In its sample, this clone was seen once. The chain combines TRBV19 with TRBJ2-1, with 14 positions matching TRBD2. The ends lost 1 base at V and 1 base at J; junction bases unmatched: 0. Per germline, CDR1 LNHDA and CDR2 SQIVND (reference sequence). This CDR3 is built from 17 residues. CDR3 sequence reads: CASSIGTSGRSYNEQFF. The CDR3 DNA reads as TGTGCCAGTAGTATAGGGACTAGCGGGAGGTCCTACAATGAGCAGTTCTTC. Together with reference TRBV19 and TRBJ2-1, the CDR3 gives the full variable domain: DGGITQSPKYLFRKEGQNVTLSCEQNLNHDAMYWYRQDPGQGLRLIYYSQIVNDFQKGDIAEGYSVSREKKESFPLTVTSAQKNPTAFYLCASSIGTSGRSYNEQFFGPGTRLTVL.

The chain combines TRBV15 with TRBJ1-4; D is unclear. This CDR3 is 15 amino acids long. The V and J ends lost 3 bases and 5 bases respectively, with 13 bases between them. Germline CDR1 reads LNHNV; CDR2 reads YYDKDF (reference sequence). The CDR3 coding sequence is TGTGCCACCAGCAGGACGACGGGTGAAAATGAAAAACTGTTTTTT. It yields the protein CATSRTTGENEKLFF.

This clone was detected only a few times. The CDR3 spells CASSRQGGQPQHF. Written as DNA, the CDR3 is TGTGCCAGCAGCCGACAGGGAGGCCAGCCCCAGCATTTT. V is TRBV6-5 and J is TRBJ1-5, with TRBD1 matching 7 bases. V lost 6 bases to trimming and J lost 7 bases; unmatched junction nucleotides: 6. Germline V gene lookup returns CDR1 MNHEY and CDR2 SVGAGI. This CDR3 has 13 residues.

In its sample, this clone was seen once. The chain links TRBV28 to TRBJ2-7; TRBD1 matches 7 bases. The germline gives CDR1 MDHEN, CDR2 SYDVKM. This CDR3 has 12 residues. The junction had 0 bases not matched to a gene; V was cut back by 5 bases and J by 2 bases. The CDR3 sequence is CASSQGAYEQYF. DNA for the CDR3: TGTGCCAGCAGTCAGGGGGCCTACGAGCAGTACTTC.

This clone was seen ten or more times. This rearrangement joins TRBV6-1 to TRBJ1-1, with D hard to call. Trimming left V 7 bases short and J 4 bases short, with 10 bases between. Germline values: CDR1 MNHNS, CDR2 SASEGT. The CDR3 contains 12 residues. CDR3 DNA: TGTGCCAGCATTTGGGGAGGCACTGAAGCTTTCTTT. Protein sequence: CASIWGGTEAFF.

This rearrangement joins TRBV27 to TRBJ1-4; TRBD1 matches 10 bases. Germline CDR1 reads MNHEY; CDR2 reads SMNVEV (reference sequence). J was trimmed by 7 bases and V by 5 bases; bases with no gene match: 10. CDR3 length equals 16 residues. Written as DNA, the CDR3 is TGTGCCAGCAGTACCGTACGGACAGGGGGAGGTGAAAAACTGTTTTTT. Its translation is CASSTVRTGGGEKLFF.

The chain combines TRBV7-9 with TRBJ1-2, with no clear D. Germline CDR1 and CDR2: SEHNR and FQNEAQ (reference sequence). V lost 3 bases, J lost 4 bases, and 9 bases lay in between. This CDR3 comprises 13 residues. DNA of the CDR3: TGTGCCAGCAGCTTTGAGGGTATCTATGGCTACACCTTC. Its translation: CASSFEGIYGYTF.

This clone is a singleton in its sample. V usage is TRBV19 and J usage is TRBJ2-1; 9 nucleotides align to TRBD1. The CDR3 runs to 14 residues. V lost 5 bases and J lost 6; bases outside the gene matches: 5. CDR1 LNHDA and CDR2 SQIVND come from the germline V gene (reference sequence). This CDR3 reads CASSWGQGPNEQFF. The CDR3 DNA sequence: TGTGCCAGTAGTTGGGGACAGGGACCCAATGAGCAGTTCTTC.

The V and J genes are TRBV27 and TRBJ1-6; TRBD1 agrees at 11 bases. V gave up 3 bases and J gave up 6 bases; unmatched junction bases: 4. Germline CDR1 reads MNHEY; CDR2 reads SMNVEV (reference sequence). The CDR3 sequence is 16 residues long. Written as DNA, the CDR3 is TGTGCCAGCAGTTTCGGGACAGGGGGAGGTAATTCACCCCTCCACTTT. Protein sequence: CASSFGTGGGNSPLHF.

The chain links TRBV6-5 to TRBJ2-1; no definite D call. Trimming took 6 bases from V and 0 from J, leaving 12 bases between them. The CDR3 contains 15 residues. Germline assignment: CDR1 MNHEY and CDR2 SVGAGI. CDR3 amino acids: CASSPDWSSYNEQFF. Here the CDR3 DNA reads TGTGCCAGCAGCCCGGATTGGAGCTCCTACAATGAGCAGTTCTTC.

The chain is built from TRBV28 and TRBJ1-4; possible D gene TRBD1, 5 bases. This CDR3 contains 16 residues. Between the trimmed V and J ends, which lost 1 base and 8 bases, there was a span of 17 bases. Germline V CDR1 and CDR2: MDHEN, SYDVKM. The CDR3 coding sequence is TGTGCCAGCAGTTTATTCGGGCGGGGGGGTGCAGAAAAACTGTTTTTT. It translates to CASSLFGRGGAEKLFF.

As to this clone: In the same sample, other DNA sequences code for this CDR3. This chain connects TRBV30 to TRBJ1-4; the match to TRBD1 covers 7 bases. This CDR3 has 15 amino acids. Germline V gene lookup returns CDR1 GTSNPN and CDR2 SVGIG (reference sequence). The trim removed 1 base at V and 8 bases at J, leaving 10 bases unmatched. The CDR3 DNA is TGTGCCTGGAGTGGAACAGGGGCCCTGGGAGAAAAACTGTTTTTT. It specifies CAWSGTGALGEKLFF.

The chain joins TRBV5-1 to TRBJ2-5; D remains unclear. The CDR3 runs to 11 residues. Germline loops: CDR1 SGHRS, CDR2 YFSETQ. Trimming stripped 4 bases from V and 4 bases from J, with 5 bases between. CDR3 protein: CASSNRETQYF. CDR3 DNA sequence: TGCGCCAGCAGCAATCGAGAGACCCAGTACTTC. Full variable domain (missing parts from reference TRBV5-1 and TRBJ2-5): KAGVTQTPRYLIKTRGQQVTLSCSPISGHRSVSWYQQTPGQGLQFLFEYFSETQRNKGNFPGRFSGRQFSNSRSEMNVSTLELGDSALYLCASSNRETQYFGPGTRLLVL.

This clone appeared once. The CDR3 spells CATSRDRDRLSQYF. The CDR3 nucleotides read TGTGCCACCAGCAGAGATCGGGACAGATTGTCCCAGTACTTC. The chain uses TRBV15 and TRBJ2-5, with 7 nucleotides matching TRBD1. Unmatched junction bases numbered 7, after V lost 0 bases and J lost 9 bases. The CDR3 consists of 14 residues. The germline V gene has CDR1 LNHNV and CDR2 YYDKDF (reference sequence).

On this clone: Mismatch with germline at one junction end may stem from a read error. The V gene is TRBV4-3, the J gene TRBJ1-2, with a weak D call TRBD1 (6 bases). The germline V gene encodes CDR1 LGHNA and CDR2 YSLEER. This CDR3 is built from 14 residues. CDR3 nucleotide sequence: TGCGCCAGCAGCCAAGATCCGGACAGCCAACCGAATAACTTC. Translation gives CASSQDPDSQPNNF.

The chain joins TRBV6-5 to TRBJ2-2; D ambiguous. V lost 0 bases to trimming and J lost 0 bases, with 8 bases between them. Germline assignment: CDR1 MNHEY and CDR2 SVGAGI. CDR3 length equals 16 residues. The CDR3 coding sequence is TGTGCCAGCAGTTACTCGAAGCGAGCGAACACCGGGGAGCTGTTTTTT. Translated, it gives CASSYSKRANTGELFF.

The rearrangement links TRBV5-1 to TRBJ2-7; 11 bases line up with TRBD2. The CDR3 runs 15 residues. Germline V gene sequence: CDR1 SGHRS, CDR2 YFSETQ. Trimming at V came to 3 bases and at J to 2 bases, leaving 4 bases not matched to a gene. The chain's CDR3 is CASSSGTSGTYEQYF. The CDR3 DNA sequence: TGCGCCAGCAGCTCAGGGACTAGCGGCACCTACGAGCAGTACTTC.

The genes are TRBV27 and TRBJ1-5; D may be TRBD1 (6 bases). The CDR3 consists of 14 residues. The germline gives CDR1 MNHEY, CDR2 SMNVEV (reference sequence). Between the trimmed V and J ends, which lost 4 bases and 3 bases, there was a span of 10 bases. CDR3 loop: CASSSGGLNQPQHF. Here the CDR3 DNA reads TGTGCCAGCAGTTCCGGGGGGCTCAATCAGCCCCAGCATTTT.

The CDR3 region is CAIRQNNLNEQFF. The CDR3 bases are TGTGCCATCCGACAGAACAACCTCAATGAGCAGTTCTTC. This rearrangement joins TRBV27 to TRBJ2-1; a weak D match, TRBD1 (5 bases). In germline, CDR1 is MNHEY, CDR2 SMNVEV (reference sequence). Trimming shortened V by 10 bases and J by 6 bases, and 16 bases separated the two germline ends. The CDR3 has 13 residues.

This clone has only a few counts. The chain carries TRBV4-3 and TRBJ2-1, with a possible D match to TRBD2 (6 bases). V lost 1 base and J 5 bases, leaving 12 bases between the germline ends. Germline CDR1 LGHNA, CDR2 YSLEER. The CDR3 is made up of 15 amino acids. The CDR3 region has the DNA TGCGCCAGCAGCCAAGTTCAGGCGGGAAACAATGAGCAGTTCTTC. Translation gives CASSQVQAGNNEQFF.

This chain connects TRBV19 to TRBJ2-1; 11 bases line up with TRBD2. Germline V lookup: CDR1 LNHDA, CDR2 SQIVND (reference sequence). The CDR3 extends over 15 amino acids. With 6 bases clipped from V and 0 bases from J, the junction kept 1 base outside the gene matches. Here the CDR3 DNA reads TGTGCCAGTAGAACTAGCGGGAGCTCCTACAATGAGCAGTTCTTC. This codes for CASRTSGSSYNEQFF.

The chain couples TRBV27 to TRBJ1-5; TRBD1 is a possible D gene (6 bases). The germline V and J ends were trimmed by 1 base and 5 bases, with 15 bases remaining between them. The CDR3 length is 16 residues. Germline V gives CDR1 MNHEY, CDR2 SMNVEV (reference sequence). As DNA, the CDR3 is TGTGCCAGCAGTTTATGGTCAGGGGTAACAGATCAGCCCCAGCATTTT. Residues: CASSLWSGVTDQPQHF.

As for this clone: Other DNA sequences in this sample translate to the same CDR3. The J gene is TRBJ1-2, the V gene TRBV28, with D maybe TRBD1 (5 bases). The V gene's germline CDR1 is MDHEN and CDR2 SYDVKM. Deletions cut 4 bases from V and 5 bases from J, with 11 bases between. CDR3 length: 13 amino acids. The CDR3 spells CASSSPGLYGYTF. The DNA of the CDR3 is TGTGCCAGCAGTTCCCCAGGGTTATATGGCTACACCTTC.

This clone was recorded only once. The chain joins TRBV18 to TRBJ1-1; D not resolved. The length of the CDR3 is 15 residues. With 3 bases removed from V and 0 bases from J, the gap between germline ends came to 11 bases. In germline, CDR1 is KGHSH, CDR2 LQKENI. The CDR3 DNA reads as TGTGCCAGCTCACCGGGGAGAGATTTGAACACTGAAGCTTTCTTT. Translating it yields CASSPGRDLNTEAFF.

The chain is built from TRBV5-1 and TRBJ2-7, with 11 bases identical to TRBD2. J lost 0 bases, V lost 4 bases, and 6 bases had no gene match. Germline-derived CDR1 and CDR2 are SGHRS and YFSETQ. The CDR3 extends over 16 amino acids. The CDR3 bases are TGCGCCAGCAGCACCACTAGCGGGGGTTTCTCCTACGAGCAGTACTTC. Protein product: CASSTTSGGFSYEQYF.

This clone came up a few times. The chain links TRBV6-5 to TRBJ1-2, with 7 bases fitting TRBD1. The CDR3 contains 13 residues. Germline V lookup: CDR1 MNHEY, CDR2 SVGAGI. V lost 6 bases, J lost 8 bases, and 9 bases stayed unmatched. The CDR3 DNA is TGTGCCAGCAGCCAGGGGGGTGCTAACGGCTACACCTTC. Translation: CASSQGGANGYTF.